This passage covers 8 T cell receptor beta chains from one sample sequenced in a study of PD-1 blockade in classical Hodgkin lymphoma. Each patient's relapse followed autologous stem cell transplantation, and brentuximab vedotin exposure varied. The repertoire was sequenced with immunoSEQ multiplex PCR; TCRdb's copy has only in-frame clones and lacks some. Of 40,000 to 45,000 clones in the sample, 76% were seen once. Specimen: peripheral blood mononuclear cells (PBMCs), collected at baseline. Receptors were obtained from a human donor with classical Hodgkin lymphoma.

This CDR3 reads CASSPGAQTGELFF. The CDR3 DNA sequence: TGTGCCAGCAGCCCCGGGGCCCAGACCGGGGAGCTGTTTTTT. The V gene is TRBV7-9, the J gene TRBJ2-2; the D call may be TRBD1 or TRBD2 (5 bases each). CDR3 length equals 14 residues. Germline CDR1 is SEHNR and CDR2 is FQNEAQ (reference sequence). Trimming removed 5 bases at V and 5 bases at J, with 12 bases between.

The J gene is TRBJ2-1, the V gene TRBV2; no reliable D call. Trimming took 6 bases from V and 4 from J, leaving 10 bases between them. This CDR3 is 13 amino acids long. Germline-derived CDR1 and CDR2 are SNHLY and FYNNEI. CDR3 sequence reads: CASSGPWYNEQFF. CDR3 in DNA: TGTGCCAGCAGCGGCCCCTGGTACAATGAGCAGTTCTTC.

The rearrangement links TRBV6-5 to TRBJ2-1; TRBD1 matches 7 bases. CDR1 is MNHEY and CDR2 is SVGAGI in the germline V gene. The length of the CDR3 is 14 residues. Trimming took 6 bases from V and 4 from J; bases not matched to a gene: 6. The CDR3 here is CASSGQDPYNEQFF. The DNA of the CDR3 is TGTGCCAGCAGCGGACAGGACCCTTACAATGAGCAGTTCTTC.

This chain links TRBV5-8 with TRBJ2-1, with a possible D match to TRBD2 (5 bases). The germline V gene has CDR1 SGHTS and CDR2 YDEGEE. CDR3 size: 13 residues. V shed 0 bases and J shed 4 bases, with 5 bases lying between them. Written as DNA, the CDR3 is TGTGCCAGCAGCTTGGGGACTTACAATGAGCAGTTCTTC. It yields the protein CASSLGTYNEQFF.

The J gene is TRBJ2-4, the V gene TRBV28; possibly TRBD1 for D (5 bases). The CDR3 length is 19 residues. V was cut by 6 bases and J by 5 bases, with 29 bases left in between. CDR1 is MDHEN, CDR2 SYDVKM, per germline. The CDR3 DNA follows: TGTGCCAGCAGCACCCGTGTGGCTAACCAGGGCCCACATCAAAACATTCAGTACTTC. This sequence encodes CASSTRVANQGPHQNIQYF.

The rearrangement uses TRBV29-1 and TRBJ2-3; D is unclear. This CDR3 is built from 12 residues. V lost 6 bases and J lost 2, with 9 bases in between. Germline V gene data show CDR1 as SQVTM and CDR2 as ANQGSEA. CDR3 protein: CSVPRSTDTQYF. DNA of the CDR3: TGCAGCGTCCCTAGATCCACAGATACGCAGTATTTT.

The rearrangement joins TRBV30 to TRBJ2-7; tentative D call: TRBD2 (7 bases). The V gene lost 0 bases and the J gene lost 6 bases, with 12 bases spanning the gap. Per the germline V gene, CDR1 is GTSNPN and CDR2 is SVGIG (reference sequence). The length of the CDR3 is 13 residues. The CDR3 region has the DNA TGTGCCTGGAGTGTCGGGGGGCCGGTCGAGCAGTACTTC. Protein: CAWSVGGPVEQYF.

This chain connects TRBV7-9 to TRBJ1-4; D is possibly TRBD1 (5 bases). The CDR3 is made up of 15 amino acids. Deletions cut 2 bases from V and 8 bases from J, with 15 bases between. Germline V gives CDR1 SEHNR, CDR2 FQNEAQ (reference sequence). The DNA of the CDR3 is TGTGCCAGCAGCTTAATGAGGGGAGAAACGGAAAAACTGTTTTTT. It translates to CASSLMRGETEKLFF.